This T cell receptor beta chain comes out of a study of technical replicates of blood from several donors. Germline CDR1 and CDR2: MNHEY and SVGAGI. The CDR3 spans 13 residues. Trimming took 4 bases from V and 4 from J, leaving 8 bases between them. The data were produced by immunoSEQ multiplex PCR, yet TCRdb's version contains in-frame clones alone and is incomplete. The sample consists of approximately 75,000 clones, 97% of them appearing once. The receptor was derived from a human donor in good health. The V gene is TRBV6-5, the J gene TRBJ2-1; D is possibly TRBD2 (6 bases). The sample comprised T cells isolated from PBMCs. CDR3 bases: TGTGCCAGCAGTTTTAGCGGATACAATGAGCAGTTCTTC. It yields the protein CASSFSGYNEQFF.